This T cell receptor beta chain was recovered during a study of blood T cell repertoires in COVID-19. Study as a whole: Samples came from the United States, Italy and Spain, spanning acute and convalescent COVID-19. PBMCs, B-cell-depleted T cells, or T cells provided the cDNA or gDNA that made up the material.

Libraries were prepared by immunoSEQ multiplex PCR; TCRdb keeps only in-frame clonotypes and omits some of them. The data show approximately 360,000 clones, nearly 90% seen once. The CDR3 loop spans 16 amino acids. With 5 bases clipped from V and 4 bases from J, the junction kept 8 bases outside the gene matches. In germline, CDR1 is LNHNV, CDR2 YYDKDF (reference sequence). The chain has TRBV15 and TRBJ2-1; 10 nucleotides match TRBD1. Material for sequencing was peripheral blood. This receptor was obtained from a man aged 18-30 years with active or convalescent COVID-19. The chain's CDR3 is CATSDLDRGLYNEQFF. The CDR3 DNA follows: TGTGCCACCAGCGATCTCGACAGGGGGCTGTACAATGAGCAGTTCTTC.